Below, 5 T cell receptor beta chains from the same sample are listed, as sequenced in a study of CD8+ T cells in alopecia areata. cDNA serving as the sequencing template came from extracted, reverse transcribed RNA. This table comes from immunoSEQ multiplex PCR, and its TCRdb copy is limited to in-frame clones, with some not included. Among about 120,000 clones listed, 30% to 40% were seen once. Sequencing was performed on CD4+ T cells sorted from blood. The receptors were sampled from a human donor with alopecia areata.

In nucleotides, the CDR3 is TGTGCCAGCTCCCTTTACAGGGGGAGAACTGGGGCCAACGTCCTGACTTTC. Its translation is CASSLYRGRTGANVLTF. This chain connects TRBV2 to TRBJ2-6, with 8 bases lining up with TRBD1. Germline trimming cut 8 bases from V and 2 bases from J; bases unmatched to any gene: 11. This CDR3 contains 17 residues. The V gene's germline CDR1 is SNHLY and CDR2 FYNNEI.

This clone was seen a handful of times. CDR3 protein: CSVGHPGQGELGANVLTF. In nucleotides, the CDR3 is TGCAGCGTTGGACATCCGGGACAGGGGGAGTTAGGGGCCAACGTCCTGACTTTC. The chain is built from TRBV29-1 and TRBJ2-6, with TRBD1 identical over 11 bases. J gave up 4 bases and V 4 bases, and 12 bases lay outside the gene matches. This CDR3 region has 18 residues. CDR1 is SQVTM, CDR2 ANQGSEA, per germline.

This clone was picked up a small number of times. The CDR3 spells CASIGQGSYNEQFF. CDR3 coding DNA: TGTGCCAGTATAGGGCAGGGCTCCTACAATGAGCAGTTCTTC. This rearrangement joins TRBV19 to TRBJ2-1; a weak D match, TRBD1 (5 bases). Germline V lookup: CDR1 LNHDA, CDR2 SQIVND (reference sequence). The CDR3 contains 14 residues. The V end was cut by 7 bases, the J end by 0 bases, with 10 bases between.

The rearrangement joins TRBV29-1 to TRBJ1-2, with D perhaps TRBD1 (5 bases). V lost 7 bases, J lost 6 bases, and 18 bases lay in between. This CDR3 is built from 13 residues. Germline-derived CDR1 and CDR2 are SQVTM and ANQGSEA. The CDR3 DNA is TGCAGCGCCGCGTCGGGGGGTTCCGATGGCTACACCTTC. Residues: CSAASGGSDGYTF.

This clone was seen a single time. V is TRBV4-3 and J is TRBJ2-2; D not certain. Germline values: CDR1 LGHNA, CDR2 YSLEER. V lost 0 bases and J lost 4, with 6 bases in between. CDR3 length equals 14 residues. The CDR3 region is CASSQERSTGELFF. In nucleotides, the CDR3 is TGCGCCAGCAGCCAAGAGAGGAGCACCGGGGAGCTGTTTTTT.